These 21 T cell receptor beta chains were sequenced from one sample in a study of response to subunit inactivated influenza vaccine. TCRdb re-called the RT-PCR reads with MiXCR, one entry per CDR3 protein. The sample contains about 500,000 distinct CDR3 sequences, 16% of which appear only once. The specimen comprised CD4+ T cells sorted from PBMCs, sampled about 23 months after vaccination. Receptors originate from a man between 50 and 75 years old who received an inactivated influenza vaccine.

In its sample, this clonotype was seen a few times. V usage is TRBV5-1 and J usage is TRBJ1-1; 7 nucleotides align to TRBD1. V was pared by 4 bases and J by 2 bases, with 5 bases of the junction left unmatched. The CDR3 has 14 residues. In germline, CDR1 is SGHRS, CDR2 YFSETQ. CDR3 DNA sequence: TGCGCCAGCAGCAGGGACAGCTCAAACACTGAAGCTTTCTTT. Its protein product is CASSRDSSNTEAFF.

The V call is TRBV6-2 or TRBV6-3, the J call TRBJ1-6; maybe TRBD1 (6 bases). V lost 2 bases, J lost 10 bases, and 12 bases lay in between. The CDR3 is made up of 14 amino acids. Germline V gene sequence: CDR1 MNHEY, CDR2 SVGEGT. CDR3 DNA: TGTGCCAGCAGTTACGGGGGCGGGGGATCACCCCTCCACTTT. Translated: CASSYGGGGSPLHF.

In its sample, this clonotype was seen a few times. The genes are TRBV9 and TRBJ2-7; TRBD2 matches 8 bases. This CDR3 spans 19 amino acids. The V gene end was trimmed by 6 bases and the J gene end by 0 bases; junction bases not matched to a gene: 20. CDR1 and CDR2 (germline): SGDLS, YYNGEE. This CDR3 is CASIPRGGRLDLSSYEQYF. The CDR3 coding sequence is TGTGCCAGCATTCCCCGCGGGGGGCGGCTAGATTTAAGCTCCTACGAGCAGTACTTC. The full variable domain, with the rest looked up from reference TRBV9 and TRBJ2-7, is DSGVTQTPKHLITATGQRVTLRCSPRSGDLSVYWYQQSLDQGLQFLIQYYNGEERAKGNILERFSAQQFPDLHSELNLSSLELGDSALYFCASIPRGGRLDLSSYEQYFGPGTRLTVT.

A few counts support this clonotype. At one end the junction does not follow the germline gene, possibly because of a read error. This sequence joins TRBV30 and TRBJ2-1, with 8 bases aligning to TRBD2. The CDR3 is made up of 15 amino acids. The germline V gene has CDR1 GTSNPN and CDR2 SVGIG (reference sequence). The CDR3 here is CAWSPLAGSYIEQFF. The CDR3 nucleotides are TGTGCCTGGAGTCCCCTAGCGGGCTCCTACATTGAGCAGTTCTTC. The full variable domain, its missing parts supplied by reference TRBV30 and TRBJ2-1, is SQTIHQWPATLVQPVGSPLSLECTVEGTSNPNLYWYRQAAGRGLQLLFYSVGIGQISSEVPQNLSASRPQDRQFILSSKKLLLSDSGFYLCAWSPLAGSYIEQFFGPGTRLTVL.

The rearrangement joins TRBV7-2 to TRBJ2-3, with D uncertain. The CDR3 totals 13 residues. V was trimmed by 5 bases and J by 4 bases, leaving 10 bases between them. Germline V gives CDR1 SGHTA, CDR2 FQGNSA. The CDR3 coding sequence is TGTGCCAGCAGCGACGTAAGCGCAGATACGCAGTATTTT. Its protein product is CASSDVSADTQYF. Together with reference TRBV7-2 and TRBJ2-3, the CDR3 gives the full variable domain: GAGVSQSPSNKVTEKGKDVELRCDPISGHTALYWYRQSLGQGLEFLIYFQGNSAPDKSGLPSDRFSAERTGGSVSTLTIQRTQQEDSAVYLCASSDVSADTQYFGPGTRLTVL.

The chain couples TRBV7-2 to TRBJ2-3; no clear D. V shed 3 bases and J shed 6 bases, with 10 bases lying between them. Germline lookup yields CDR1 SGHTA and CDR2 FQGNSA. The CDR3 spans 13 residues. The CDR3, as DNA: TGTGCCAGCAGCTTTTTGGGTAGGGATACGCAGTATTTT. This sequence encodes CASSFLGRDTQYF.

This clonotype turned up a few times. The chain employs TRBV7-2 and TRBJ2-5; 7 bases map to TRBD1. CDR1 and CDR2 from the germline V gene are SGHTA and FQGNSA. The CDR3 length is 14 residues. V gave up 5 bases and J gave up 5 bases; unmatched junction bases: 8. The DNA of the CDR3 is TGTGCCAGCAGCACACCGACAGGGTCGGAGACCCAGTACTTC. Translated: CASSTPTGSETQYF.

This clonotype appeared a few times. V gene TRBV6-2 or TRBV6-3 combines with J gene TRBJ2-1; D may be TRBD2 (5 bases). There are 13 residues in the CDR3. The germline CDR1 and CDR2 sequences are MNHEY and SVGEGT. Trimming took off 7 bases at V and 0 bases at J, with 7 bases between the two ends. CDR3 sequence: CASKRSSYNEQFF. The CDR3, as DNA: TGTGCCAGCAAGCGGAGCTCCTACAATGAGCAGTTCTTC.

This clonotype was detected a few times. This sequence joins TRBV10-3 and TRBJ1-2; the D gene is possibly TRBD1 (5 bases). The germline V gene has CDR1 ENHRY and CDR2 SYGVKD. V was pared by 3 bases and J by 13 bases, with 15 bases between. The length of the CDR3 is 12 residues. The DNA of the CDR3 is TGTGCCATCAGTGACCCTCCCGGGACTTTCACCTTC. Its translation: CAISDPPGTFTF.

This clonotype was seen a few times. The J gene is TRBJ2-7, the V gene TRBV25-1, with D unclear. Between the trimmed V and J ends, which lost 6 bases and 0 bases, there was a span of 9 bases. Germline-derived CDR1 and CDR2 are MGHDK and SYGVNS. The CDR3 is made up of 13 amino acids. CDR3 sequence: CASSQASSYEQYF. The CDR3 DNA follows: TGTGCCAGCAGCCAGGCCAGCTCCTACGAGCAGTACTTC.

This clonotype turned up a few times. The chain combines TRBV27 with TRBJ2-2; TRBD1 agrees at 7 bases. The CDR3 runs to 15 residues. The germline gives CDR1 MNHEY, CDR2 SMNVEV (reference sequence). V shed 5 bases and J 3 bases; nucleotides not matched to a gene: 6. DNA of the CDR3: TGTGCCAGCAGTAGAGAAACAGGGGACACCGGGGAGCTGTTTTTT. This translates into CASSRETGDTGELFF.

In this sample, this clonotype turned up a few times. The gene calls are TRBV29-1 and TRBJ2-5; tentatively, D is TRBD2 (6 bases). V was pared by 1 base and J by 7 bases, with 16 bases between. Germline CDR1 SQVTM, CDR2 ANQGSEA. This CDR3 is built from 14 residues. CDR3 sequence (DNA): TGCAGCGTTGAAGTCGGGCAGGTCGGGGGGACCCAGTACTTC. This sequence encodes CSVEVGQVGGTQYF.

The rearrangement uses TRBV28 and TRBJ2-2; 8 bases are a match to TRBD1. J lost 5 bases, V lost 6 bases, and 11 bases had no gene match. CDR1 MDHEN and CDR2 SYDVKM come from the germline V gene. The CDR3 runs 16 residues. The CDR3 DNA reads as TGTGCCAGCAGACCAGCGGGCAGGGGGCAAACCGGGGAGCTGTTTTTT. It specifies CASRPAGRGQTGELFF.

This clonotype was found a few times. The rearrangement joins TRBV19 to TRBJ2-2, with TRBD2 identical over 10 bases. Trimming removed 3 bases from V and 3 bases from J; junction bases left unmatched: 7. The germline V gene has CDR1 LNHDA and CDR2 SQIVND (reference sequence). The CDR3 extends over 17 amino acids. CDR3 coding DNA: TGTGCCAGTAGTATGGGGGCGCTAGCGGGAGACACCGGGGAGCTGTTTTTT. Its protein is CASSMGALAGDTGELFF.

This clonotype occurred a few times. V usage is TRBV3-1 and J usage is TRBJ2-1; 7 bases map to TRBD2. Looked up from germline, CDR1 is LGHDT and CDR2 is YNNKEL (reference sequence). The CDR3 consists of 13 residues. The J segment lost 9 bases and the V segment lost 3 bases, leaving 5 bases of the junction unmatched. The chain's CDR3 is CASSQSLAAEQFF. CDR3 DNA sequence: TGTGCCAGCAGCCAGAGCCTAGCGGCTGAGCAGTTCTTC.

This clonotype turned up a few times. An end of the junction differs from the germline gene, which may be a read error. The rearrangement uses TRBV14 and TRBJ1-1, with D uncertain. This CDR3 has 12 residues. Germline lookup yields CDR1 SGHDN and CDR2 FVKESK. Here the CDR3 DNA reads TGTGCCAGCAGCCAAGTCCCAGCGTACCAGTTTTTT. This codes for CASSQVPAYQFF. Looking up the rest from reference TRBV14 and TRBJ1-1 gives the full variable domain: EAGVTQFPSHSVIEKGQTVTLRCDPISGHDNLYWYRRVMGKEIKFLLHFVKESKQDESGMPNNRFLAERTGGTYSTLKVQPAELEDSGVYFCASSQVPAYQFFGQGTRLTVV.

This clonotype came up a few times. The gene calls are TRBV5-1 and TRBJ2-3, with TRBD2 matching over 7 bases. This CDR3 is 14 amino acids long. V dropped 7 bases and J dropped 0; count of bases not matched to a gene: 5. The germline V gene has CDR1 SGHRS and CDR2 YFSETQ. The CDR3 spells CASGGGLSTDTQYF. DNA of the CDR3: TGCGCCAGCGGCGGGGGACTTAGCACAGATACGCAGTATTTT.

This chain joins TRBV28 and TRBJ2-3; TRBD2 aligns across 10 bases. The CDR3 contains 16 residues. Germline lookup yields CDR1 MDHEN and CDR2 SYDVKM. V shed 3 bases and J 5 bases; nucleotides not matched to a gene: 8. CDR3 nucleotides: TGTGCCAGCAGTTTGGATCCTAGCGGGGGTGGAGATACGCAGTATTTT. Translated, it gives CASSLDPSGGGDTQYF.

The chain recombines TRBV30 with TRBJ2-1; D possibly corresponds to TRBD2 (6 bases). Germline CDR1 reads GTSNPN; CDR2 reads SVGIG (reference sequence). The CDR3 runs to 15 residues. The germline V and J ends were trimmed by 0 bases and 2 bases, with 11 bases remaining between them. CDR3 nucleotides: TGTGCCTGGAGTGTGCTTGGCGGGACCTACAATGAGCAGTTCTTC. The encoded protein is CAWSVLGGTYNEQFF.

This clonotype was seen ten or more times. The chain uses TRBV20-1 and TRBJ2-1; 8 bases are shared with TRBD2. Per the germline V gene, CDR1 is DFQATT and CDR2 is SNEGSKA (reference sequence). The CDR3 covers 12 residues. The V segment lost 3 bases and the J segment 8 bases; nucleotides outside the gene matches: 3. DNA of the CDR3: TGCAGTGCTAGGCGGGAGGTCCATGAGCAGTTCTTC. This codes for CSARREVHEQFF.

This clonotype was counted a few times. CDR3 DNA: TGTGCCAGCAGGTCCGGGTCCTCGTTCTCCGAGCAGTACTTC. Its protein product is CASRSGSSFSEQYF. The V call is TRBV28, the J call TRBJ2-7; D unclear. The V end lost 6 bases, the J end lost 6 bases, and 18 bases lay between the germline ends. CDR1 is MDHEN and CDR2 is SYDVKM in the germline V gene. The length of the CDR3 is 14 residues. The complete variable domain, with remaining parts taken from reference TRBV28 and TRBJ2-7, reads DVKVTQSSRYLVKRTGEKVFLECVQDMDHENMFWYRQDPGLGLRLIYFSYDVKMKEKGDIPEGYSVSREKKERFSLILESASTNQTSMYLCASRSGSSFSEQYFGPGTRLTVT.